The entry below gives a single T cell receptor beta chain sequence along with its context. Its matching antigen is unknown. These data are taken from a study of cytomegalovirus exposure and HLA in healthy donors. Findings and caveats of the study: Several top significant clusters appeared, in a later analysis, to be linked to common viral pathogens.

Primers: 60 Vbeta forward and 13 Jbeta reverse. Here immunoSEQ multiplex PCR was the method, and the copy in TCRdb shows in-frame clones only, minus some. Counted here are under 200,000 clones, 65% to 85% occurring once; the ten biggest clones make up under 1.5%. Although they were nominally healthy when sampled, donors likely had unrecorded immune exposures. This receptor was identified in a man aged 50-60 years in good health and CMV-seropositive. The source material was PBMCs.

This CDR3 is CASSLSAGGLTDTQYF. CDR3 nucleotides: TGTGCCAGCAGCTTATCGGCGGGGGGGCTTACAGATACGCAGTATTTT. The chain couples TRBV7-3 to TRBJ2-3; 9 bases match TRBD2. Trimming cost V 2 bases and J 3 bases; bases outside gene matches: 6. The CDR3 runs 16 residues. Germline CDR1 SGHTA, CDR2 FQGTGA.